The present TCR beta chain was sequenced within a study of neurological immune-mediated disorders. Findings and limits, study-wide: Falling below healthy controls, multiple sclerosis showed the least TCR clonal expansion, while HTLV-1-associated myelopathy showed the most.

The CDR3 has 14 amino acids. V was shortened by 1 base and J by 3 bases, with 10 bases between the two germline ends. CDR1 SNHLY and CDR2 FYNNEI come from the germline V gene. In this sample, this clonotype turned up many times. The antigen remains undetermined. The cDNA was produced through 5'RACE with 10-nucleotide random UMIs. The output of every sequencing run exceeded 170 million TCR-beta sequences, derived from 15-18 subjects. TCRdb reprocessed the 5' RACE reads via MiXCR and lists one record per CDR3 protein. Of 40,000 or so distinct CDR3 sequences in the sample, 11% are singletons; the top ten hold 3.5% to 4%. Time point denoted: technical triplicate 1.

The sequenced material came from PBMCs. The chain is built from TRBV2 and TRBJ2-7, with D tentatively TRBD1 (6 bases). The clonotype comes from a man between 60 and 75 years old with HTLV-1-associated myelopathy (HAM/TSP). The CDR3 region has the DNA TGTGCCAGCAGTGAAGGTGTAGGGGGCTACGAGCAGTACTTC. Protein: CASSEGVGGYEQYF. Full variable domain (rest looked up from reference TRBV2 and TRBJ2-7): EPEVTQTPSHQVTQMGQEVILRCVPISNHLYFYWYRQILGQKVEFLVSFYNNEISEKSEIFDDQFSVERPDGSNFTLKIRSTKLEDSAMYFCASSEGVGGYEQYFGPGTRLTVT.